What follows are 28 T cell receptor beta chains derived from one specimen sequenced in a study of shared clonotypes between healthy human individuals. TCRdb's table, derived via immunoSEQ multiplex PCR, lists solely in-frame clones and lacks some. The sample consists of hundreds of thousands of clones, 95% to 97% of them appearing once. CD8 cells classed as naive were CD45RO-negative and positively selected for CCR7, excluding terminally differentiated effector memory CD45RA+ cells. What was sequenced was naive CD8+ T cells sorted from blood. The receptors were sampled from a woman aged 25-40 years in good health.

The rearrangement links TRBV28 to TRBJ2-7; 14 positions agree with TRBD2. V dropped 4 bases and J dropped 0; count of bases not matched to a gene: 8. The CDR3 has 18 amino acids. Germline assignment: CDR1 MDHEN and CDR2 SYDVKM. The CDR3 here is CASSSPGLAGVFSYEQYF. The CDR3, as DNA: TGTGCCAGCAGTTCCCCGGGACTAGCGGGAGTTTTCTCCTACGAGCAGTACTTC.

In DNA form, the CDR3 reads TGTGCCAGCAGCTTGAATCTAGGTAATGAGCAGTTCTTC. As protein: CASSLNLGNEQFF. V usage is TRBV5-6 and J usage is TRBJ2-1; D remains unclear. The CDR3 runs 13 residues. V shed 1 base and J shed 7 bases, with 9 bases lying between them. From germline, CDR1 is SGHDT and CDR2 YYEEEE.

The J gene is TRBJ1-4, the V gene TRBV6-6; 9 bases are shared with TRBD1. This CDR3 is built from 13 residues. The germline V gene encodes CDR1 MNHNY and CDR2 SVGAGI (reference sequence). The ends lost 8 bases at V and 8 bases at J; junction bases unmatched: 6. CDR3 residues: CASLGQGGEKLFF. DNA for the CDR3: TGTGCCAGCTTGGGACAGGGAGGGGAAAAACTGTTTTTT.

This clone was observed a single time. The same CDR3 also results from other DNA sequences found in this sample. The gene calls are TRBV28 and TRBJ1-6; D gene ambiguous. Germline V gives CDR1 MDHEN, CDR2 SYDVKM. The CDR3 consists of 13 residues. Trimming pared 3 bases from V and 7 bases from J, leaving 7 bases between. Here the CDR3 DNA reads TGTGCCAGCAGTTTTCGGCCCAATTCACCCCTCCACTTT. Its translation is CASSFRPNSPLHF.

V usage is TRBV27 and J usage is TRBJ2-7, with no clear D. V shed 3 bases and J shed 1 base, with 10 bases lying between them. Germline V gene sequence: CDR1 MNHEY, CDR2 SMNVEV (reference sequence). This CDR3 has 14 amino acids. Here the CDR3 reads CASSFGKLSYEQYF. The CDR3 region has the DNA TGTGCCAGCAGTTTTGGAAAGTTGTCCTACGAGCAGTACTTC.

The chain combines TRBV12-1 with TRBJ2-7; the listed D gene, TRBD1, was not tested against the DNA. TRBV12-1 is flagged as a pseudogene. This CDR3 region has 13 residues. The CDR3 region is CASMGRDTYEQYF. The CDR3 DNA reads as TGTGCCAGTATGGGAAGGGACACCTACGAGCAGTACTTC.

This chain links TRBV2 with TRBJ2-3; 11 bases match TRBD1. The J segment lost 0 bases and the V segment lost 6 bases, leaving 14 bases of the junction unmatched. The CDR3 is 19 amino acids. Per germline, CDR1 SNHLY and CDR2 FYNNEI. The CDR3 DNA sequence: TGTGCCAGCAGGGGTCACGGACAGGGGGCAGCTTCTAGCACAGATACGCAGTATTTT. Its protein is CASRGHGQGAASSTDTQYF.

The rearrangement links TRBV5-4 to TRBJ2-6, with 8 bases aligning to TRBD2. J lost 0 bases, V lost 7 bases, and 9 bases had no gene match. This CDR3 has 17 residues. Per germline, CDR1 SGHNT and CDR2 YYREEE (reference sequence). The CDR3 DNA sequence: TGTGCCAGCGAGGAGGCGGGAGGTACCTCTGGGGCCAACGTCCTGACTTTC. This translates into CASEEAGGTSGANVLTF.

Details on this clone: Because it lacks the conserved phenylalanine or tryptophan at the end, this CDR3 is likely a read error. This chain connects TRBV29-1 to TRBJ1-2; D is unclear. The CDR3 length is 15 residues. The germline V gene encodes CDR1 SQVTM and CDR2 ANQGSEA. Trimming removed 3 bases at V and 2 bases at J, with 16 bases between. The CDR3 protein is CSVEDGARTNYGYTL. CDR3 nucleotides: TGCAGCGTTGAGGACGGAGCAAGAACAAACTATGGCTACACCCTC.

The chain couples TRBV5-4 to TRBJ2-2; D may correspond to TRBD1 or TRBD2 (5 bases each). Deletions cut 0 bases from V and 5 bases from J, with 14 bases between. The CDR3 covers 16 residues. Germline-derived CDR1 and CDR2 are SGHNT and YYREEE (reference sequence). The chain's CDR3 is CASSLDRGRFTGELFF. The CDR3, as DNA: TGTGCCAGCAGCTTGGATCGGGGACGGTTTACCGGGGAGCTGTTTTTT. Variable domain in full (rest from reference TRBV5-4 and TRBJ2-2): ETGVTQSPTHLIKTRGQQVTLRCSSQSGHNTVSWYQQALGQGPQFIFQYYREEENGRGNFPPRFSGLQFPNYSSELNVNALELDDSALYLCASSLDRGRFTGELFFGEGSRLTVL.

The chain has TRBV5-6 and TRBJ1-5, with D perhaps TRBD1 (6 bases). Germline CDR1 reads SGHDT; CDR2 reads YYEEEE. This CDR3 is 13 amino acids long. The V end lost 3 bases, the J end lost 7 bases, and 11 bases lay between the germline ends. In DNA form, the CDR3 reads TGTGCCAGCAGCTGGGGGAGGGGGCAGCCCCAGCATTTT. Its protein is CASSWGRGQPQHF.

V and J are TRBV6-5 and TRBJ1-2; 8 bases agree with TRBD1. V lost 6 bases and J lost 4; bases outside the gene matches: 10. CDR1 is MNHEY, CDR2 SVGAGI, per germline. The CDR3 consists of 15 residues. The CDR3 DNA reads as TGTGCCAGCAGGGTACAGGGGGGGCTGTTCTATGGCTACACCTTC. It codes for CASRVQGGLFYGYTF.

The chain carries TRBV9 and TRBJ2-7; 13 bases are shared with TRBD2. The V gene's germline CDR1 is SGDLS and CDR2 YYNGEE. The CDR3 sequence is 15 residues long. V shed 0 bases and J 5 bases; nucleotides not matched to a gene: 2. This chain's CDR3 is CASSVGTSGRDEQYF. CDR3 in DNA: TGTGCCAGCAGCGTAGGGACTAGCGGGAGAGACGAGCAGTACTTC.

The V gene is TRBV28, the J gene TRBJ1-1, with TRBD1 as a possible D gene (5 bases). Germline V lookup: CDR1 MDHEN, CDR2 SYDVKM. Trimming removed 7 bases from V and 0 bases from J, with 18 bases in between. This CDR3 has 16 residues. CDR3 nucleotides: TGTGCCAGCATCCGGCAGGGCATTTTCATGAACACTGAAGCTTTCTTT. It encodes CASIRQGIFMNTEAFF.

The rearrangement uses TRBV19 and TRBJ2-1; D might be TRBD1 (5 bases). CDR3 length equals 13 residues. Germline V CDR1 and CDR2: LNHDA, SQIVND (reference sequence). V was clipped by 5 bases and J by 7 bases, with 12 bases between them. The CDR3 DNA follows: TGTGCCAGTAGTTCATTAGGGGTTAATGAGCAGTTCTTC. Protein sequence: CASSSLGVNEQFF.

The chain employs TRBV25-1 and TRBJ2-3; tentatively, D is TRBD1 (7 bases). The CDR3 extends over 14 amino acids. V was shortened by 0 bases and J by 13 bases, with 17 bases between the two germline ends. CDR1 is MGHDK, CDR2 SYGVNS, per germline. CDR3 sequence (DNA): TGTGCCAGCAGTGAATACGGGGGCGGGGACAGAAAGTATTTT. It yields the protein CASSEYGGGDRKYF.

The rearrangement joins TRBV6-5 to TRBJ2-1; 10 positions agree with TRBD1. This CDR3 contains 15 residues. V trimming: 9 bases; J trimming: 1 base; junction bases outside the gene matches: 6. Germline assignment: CDR1 MNHEY and CDR2 SVGAGI. CDR3 residues: CASQPGQGSYNEQFF. The CDR3 nucleotides read TGTGCCAGTCAACCGGGACAGGGGTCCTACAATGAGCAGTTCTTC.

This chain joins TRBV6-5 and TRBJ2-5; D not resolved. Germline lookup yields CDR1 MNHEY and CDR2 SVGAGI. Trimming left V 2 bases short and J 0 bases short, with 10 bases between. The CDR3 covers 15 residues. Written as DNA, the CDR3 is TGTGCCAGCAGTTACACCCACAACCACCAAGAGACCCAGTACTTC. Translated, it gives CASSYTHNHQETQYF.

A word on this clone: Other DNA variants within this sample encode the same CDR3. J is TRBJ1-3 and V is TRBV29-1; D is possibly TRBD1 (5 bases). The V gene lost 6 bases and the J gene lost 2 bases, with 5 bases spanning the gap. Germline CDR1 reads SQVTM; CDR2 reads ANQGSEA. There are 11 residues in the CDR3. The CDR3 protein is CSVTAGNTIYF. In DNA form, the CDR3 reads TGCAGCGTGACAGCTGGAAACACCATATATTTT.

The chain combines TRBV19 with TRBJ2-7, with D perhaps matching TRBD2 (6 bases). Germline CDR1 reads LNHDA; CDR2 reads SQIVND (reference sequence). V shed 2 bases and J shed 2 bases, with 13 bases lying between them. This CDR3 has 15 residues. The CDR3 coding sequence is TGTGCCAGTAGTATATACCTAGCGAGCACCTACGAGCAGTACTTC. Its translation is CASSIYLASTYEQYF.

This chain joins TRBV5-4 and TRBJ2-1; 10 positions agree with TRBD2. CDR1 and CDR2 from the germline V gene are SGHNT and YYREEE (reference sequence). The CDR3 runs 16 residues. Unmatched junction bases numbered 3, after V lost 2 bases and J lost 1 base. CDR3 loop: CASSLGAGGSYNEQFF. CDR3 nucleotides: TGTGCCAGCAGCTTAGGAGCGGGAGGGTCCTACAATGAGCAGTTCTTC. The full variable domain, in which reference TRBV5-4 and TRBJ2-1 provide the parts outside the CDR3, is ETGVTQSPTHLIKTRGQQVTLRCSSQSGHNTVSWYQQALGQGPQFIFQYYREEENGRGNFPPRFSGLQFPNYSSELNVNALELDDSALYLCASSLGAGGSYNEQFFGPGTRLTVL.

The chain recombines TRBV28 with TRBJ2-3; weak D call: TRBD1 (5 bases). Germline CDR1 MDHEN, CDR2 SYDVKM. Deletions cut 5 bases from V and 2 bases from J, with 8 bases between. The CDR3 totals 13 residues. The CDR3 spells CASSGHHTDTQYF. The CDR3, as DNA: TGTGCCAGCAGTGGACATCACACAGATACGCAGTATTTT.

The rearrangement joins TRBV15 to TRBJ2-1; D tentatively fits TRBD1 or TRBD2 (5 bases each). CDR1 LNHNV and CDR2 YYDKDF come from the germline V gene (reference sequence). The length of the CDR3 is 15 residues. Between the trimmed V and J ends, which lost 0 bases and 4 bases, there was a span of 10 bases. The CDR3 region has the DNA TGTGCCACCAGCAGAGATCGGGGCCTTTACAATGAGCAGTTCTTC. Translated, it gives CATSRDRGLYNEQFF.

V is TRBV28 and J is TRBJ2-7; 8 nucleotides line up with TRBD1. V lost 3 bases to trimming and J lost 5 bases; unmatched junction nucleotides: 9. Germline lookup yields CDR1 MDHEN and CDR2 SYDVKM. This CDR3 region has 15 residues. This CDR3 is CASSFLSGGRNEQYF. The CDR3 region has the DNA TGTGCCAGCAGTTTCCTTTCAGGGGGCAGAAACGAGCAGTACTTC.

This rearrangement joins TRBV4-2 to TRBJ2-7; 7 nucleotides align to TRBD1. V lost 3 bases and J lost 4; bases outside the gene matches: 9. The CDR3 sequence is 15 residues long. Germline V gene lookup returns CDR1 LGHNA and CDR2 YNFKEQ. The CDR3 DNA sequence: TGTGCCAGCAGCCACAGGAGGACAGGATTTTACGAGCAGTACTTC. It is translated as CASSHRRTGFYEQYF.

V is TRBV7-9 and J is TRBJ2-5; possibly TRBD2 for D (5 bases). CDR3 length equals 15 residues. Trimming removed 2 bases from V and 2 bases from J, with 12 bases in between. CDR1 and CDR2 from the germline V gene are SEHNR and FQNEAQ (reference sequence). The DNA for the CDR3 is TGTGCCAGCAGCTTACCACGCGGGCCTCAAGAGACCCAGTACTTC. It encodes CASSLPRGPQETQYF.

This chain joins TRBV4-1 and TRBJ2-5, with TRBD2 matching over 8 bases. Germline CDR1 reads MGHRA; CDR2 reads YSYEKL. The J segment lost 3 bases and the V segment lost 1 base, leaving 4 bases of the junction unmatched. The CDR3 has 15 residues. CDR3 sequence reads: CASSQVAGLEETQYF. In nucleotides, the CDR3 is TGCGCCAGCAGCCAAGTAGCGGGATTGGAAGAGACCCAGTACTTC.

Regarding this clone: This sample also contains other DNA sequences that code for the same CDR3. This sequence joins TRBV27 and TRBJ2-7; 12 nucleotides line up with TRBD2. Per the germline V gene, CDR1 is MNHEY and CDR2 is SMNVEV (reference sequence). The CDR3 is 15 residues long. Losses at the gene ends were 2 bases for V and 3 bases for J; bases not matched to a gene: 2. The CDR3 region is CASSLLLAGGYEQYF. The CDR3 DNA is TGTGCCAGCAGTTTACTACTAGCGGGGGGCTACGAGCAGTACTTC.